Shown below are 30 T cell receptor beta chains from a single sample sequenced in a study of cytomegalovirus exposure and HLA in healthy donors. Both 60 Vbeta primers and 13 Jbeta primers went into the PCR. TCRdb's table, derived via immunoSEQ multiplex PCR, lists solely in-frame clones and lacks some. The table lists some 150,000 clones, around 86% of them singletons. The material sequenced was PBMCs. These receptors all stem from a woman in her fifties or sixties in good health and CMV-seropositive.

The gene calls are TRBV19 and TRBJ2-6; 10 nucleotides match TRBD1. The CDR3 extends over 18 amino acids. The germline gives CDR1 LNHDA, CDR2 SQIVND (reference sequence). V lost 3 bases and J lost 4; bases outside the gene matches: 9. The CDR3 DNA follows: TGTGCCAGTAGTATTCGTTGGACAGGGGGAAGAGGGGCCAACGTCCTGACTTTC. It specifies CASSIRWTGGRGANVLTF.

The chain links TRBV10-3 to TRBJ2-5; D is perhaps TRBD2 (5 bases). CDR3 length: 12 amino acids. V lost 10 bases and J lost 1, with 10 bases in between. CDR1 and CDR2 from the germline V gene are ENHRY and SYGVKD. CDR3 loop: CATGLGQETQYF. The DNA for the CDR3 is TGTGCCACTGGACTGGGCCAAGAGACCCAGTACTTC.

The DNA for the CDR3 is TGTGCCAGCAGCCCCCAAAGAACCTATAACGCGCAGTATTTT. Translating gives CASSPQRTYNAQYF. The rearrangement joins TRBV7-8 to TRBJ2-3, with D hard to call. The CDR3 is 14 amino acids. Germline V CDR1 and CDR2: SGHVS, FQNEAQ. Trimming stripped 5 bases from V and 10 bases from J, with 19 bases between.

The chain carries TRBV14 and TRBJ2-7; TRBD1 agrees at 8 bases. The trim removed 3 bases at V and 6 bases at J, leaving 7 bases unmatched. Germline assignment: CDR1 SGHDN and CDR2 FVKESK. The CDR3 has 14 amino acids. As DNA, the CDR3 is TGTGCCAGCAGCCACTGGACAGGGACCTCCGAGCAGTACTTC. Its protein is CASSHWTGTSEQYF.

The chain couples TRBV18 to TRBJ1-4; D gene uncertain. V was shortened by 6 bases and J by 7 bases, with 12 bases between the two germline ends. This CDR3 has 13 residues. Germline CDR1 is KGHSH and CDR2 is LQKENI. CDR3 sequence (DNA): TGTGCCAGCTCCCAGACTGCGGGTGAAAAACTGTTTTTT. This sequence encodes CASSQTAGEKLFF.

V and J are TRBV2 and TRBJ1-5, with TRBD1 matching over 8 bases. The CDR3 totals 15 residues. Germline CDR1 is SNHLY and CDR2 is FYNNEI. The trim removed 7 bases at V and 5 bases at J, leaving 10 bases unmatched. CDR3 DNA: TGTGCCAGCACCCTCGACAGGGGATGGGATCAGCCCCAGCATTTT. This codes for CASTLDRGWDQPQHF.

J is TRBJ2-1 and V is TRBV9; TRBD2 aligns across 7 bases. From germline, CDR1 is SGDLS and CDR2 YYNGEE. The trim removed 3 bases at V and 2 bases at J, leaving 5 bases unmatched. CDR3 size: 15 residues. The CDR3 spells CASSGLAVAYNEQFF. In DNA form, the CDR3 reads TGTGCCAGCAGCGGGCTAGCGGTTGCCTACAATGAGCAGTTCTTC.

In nucleotides, the CDR3 is TGTGCCAGCAGCCCACTAATATACAATGAGCAGTTCTTC. Its protein product is CASSPLIYNEQFF. The chain recombines TRBV16 with TRBJ2-1, with D unresolved. Germline V gene lookup returns CDR1 KGHSY and CDR2 FQNENV. The CDR3 extends over 13 amino acids. Trimming took off 4 bases at V and 4 bases at J, with 8 bases between the two ends.

The chain recombines TRBV27 with TRBJ1-1, with D maybe TRBD1 (6 bases). V was clipped by 6 bases and J by 7 bases, with 15 bases between them. Germline CDR1 MNHEY, CDR2 SMNVEV (reference sequence). The CDR3 is made up of 13 amino acids. CDR3 nucleotides: TGTGCCAGCAGATACGTACAGGGTAATGAAGCTTTCTTT. Protein: CASRYVQGNEAFF.

This chain links TRBV19 with TRBJ1-1; D uncertain. Per germline, CDR1 LNHDA and CDR2 SQIVND (reference sequence). The CDR3 is 14 amino acids. Trimming left V 0 bases short and J 0 bases short, with 5 bases between. CDR3 nucleotide sequence: TGTGCCAGTAGTATAGAAGCGGTGAACACTGAAGCTTTCTTT. Encoded protein: CASSIEAVNTEAFF. Full variable domain (missing parts from reference TRBV19 and TRBJ1-1): DGGITQSPKYLFRKEGQNVTLSCEQNLNHDAMYWYRQDPGQGLRLIYYSQIVNDFQKGDIAEGYSVSREKKESFPLTVTSAQKNPTAFYLCASSIEAVNTEAFFGQGTRLTVV.

The DNA for the CDR3 is TGTGCCAGCAGTTTTATGGACAGAGATTCACCCCTCCACTTT. Amino acids: CASSFMDRDSPLHF. The chain recombines TRBV28 with TRBJ1-6, with D perhaps TRBD1 (6 bases). Germline V gene sequence: CDR1 MDHEN, CDR2 SYDVKM. Trimming shortened V by 3 bases and J by 8 bases, and 11 bases separated the two germline ends. This CDR3 is built from 14 residues.

About this clone itself: One end of the junction is discordant with germline, which a read error may explain. The chain links TRBV5-1 to TRBJ2-7; tentatively, D is TRBD1 (6 bases). CDR3 length equals 14 residues. The germline V gene has CDR1 SGHRS and CDR2 YFSETQ. The CDR3 loop reads CASSLAGDSYEQYF. The CDR3 region has the DNA TGCGCCAGCAGTTTGGCAGGGGATTCCTACGAGCAGTACTTC.

The J gene is TRBJ2-1, the V gene TRBV28; a possible D gene is TRBD2 (6 bases). Deletions cut 3 bases from V and 7 bases from J, with 16 bases between. This CDR3 contains 15 residues. Looked up from germline, CDR1 is MDHEN and CDR2 is SYDVKM. For the CDR3, the DNA is TGTGCCAGCAGTTTTATTCCCCAAGCGGGTAATGAGCAGTTCTTC. It encodes CASSFIPQAGNEQFF.

The V call is TRBV7-9, the J call TRBJ2-3; 8 positions match TRBD1. The CDR3 contains 16 residues. The germline gives CDR1 SEHNR, CDR2 FQNEAQ (reference sequence). V lost 7 bases to trimming and J lost 6 bases; unmatched junction nucleotides: 15. CDR3 DNA: TGTGCCAGCACCACCATGGGCAGGGGGCATTCGGATACGCAGTATTTT. This codes for CASTTMGRGHSDTQYF.

Of note for this clone: In the same sample, other DNA sequences code for this CDR3. The CDR3 DNA reads TGTGCCAGCAGCTTTGGACAGGGAGAGACCCAGTACTTC. Protein sequence: CASSFGQGETQYF. The chain carries TRBV7-2 and TRBJ2-5, with TRBD1 identical over 8 bases. The CDR3 runs 13 residues. CDR1 is SGHTA, CDR2 FQGNSA, per germline. V trimming: 3 bases; J trimming: 4 bases; junction bases outside the gene matches: 1.

V is TRBV29-1 and J is TRBJ2-3, with 12 nucleotides matching TRBD2. Germline V gene lookup returns CDR1 SQVTM and CDR2 ANQGSEA. The CDR3 covers 16 residues. V gave up 4 bases and J gave up 4 bases; unmatched junction bases: 9. CDR3 DNA: TGCAGCGTTGCTAGCGGGGGGGCGCAGATTTCAGATACGCAGTATTTT. Translating it yields CSVASGGAQISDTQYF.

This clone was detected once. The CDR3 spells CASSRAGAYNEQFF. The CDR3 coding sequence is TGTGCCAGCAGTAGGGCGGGAGCTTACAATGAGCAGTTCTTC. This chain links TRBV6-5 with TRBJ2-1; 7 nucleotides match TRBD2. Per germline, CDR1 MNHEY and CDR2 SVGAGI. The CDR3 is made up of 14 amino acids. Trimming removed 5 bases from V and 4 bases from J; junction bases left unmatched: 5.

This clone was picked up one time. The chain carries TRBV28 and TRBJ1-1; D perhaps matches TRBD1 (5 bases). The CDR3 spans 14 residues. Germline assignment: CDR1 MDHEN and CDR2 SYDVKM. The V end lost 6 bases, the J end lost 6 bases, and 17 bases lay between the germline ends. Here the CDR3 DNA reads TGTGCCAGCAGCTCCCCAGGGTCGCGTTCTGAAGCTTTCTTT. Protein product: CASSSPGSRSEAFF.

This rearrangement joins TRBV19 to TRBJ2-1; TRBD1 matches 7 bases. The germline CDR1 and CDR2 sequences are LNHDA and SQIVND (reference sequence). The CDR3 runs 14 residues. V lost 5 bases to trimming and J lost 12 bases; unmatched junction nucleotides: 13. CDR3: CASSGAIPNRGQFF. CDR3 coding DNA: TGTGCCAGTAGTGGAGCCATCCCAAACAGGGGGCAGTTCTTC.

DNA for the CDR3: TGTGCCAGTTCGGGACACCGCCAGGGTAAGTCCTTCTTT. It codes for CASSGHRQGKSFF. This chain uses TRBV7-9 with TRBJ1-1, with D possibly TRBD1 on 6 matching bases. Between the trimmed V and J ends, which lost 9 bases and 14 bases, there was a span of 25 bases. Germline V gene sequence: CDR1 SEHNR, CDR2 FQNEAQ (reference sequence). The CDR3 sequence is 13 residues long.

Only a few counts were recorded for this clone. The chain joins TRBV5-1 to TRBJ2-5; 9 positions match TRBD1. The CDR3 spans 17 residues. The ends lost 0 bases at V and 5 bases at J; junction bases unmatched: 11. The germline CDR1 and CDR2 sequences are SGHRS and YFSETQ. The CDR3 spells CASSLVGQGFLGETQYF. The CDR3 bases are TGCGCCAGCAGCTTGGTGGGACAGGGATTTTTGGGGGAGACCCAGTACTTC. Full variable domain (missing parts from reference TRBV5-1 and TRBJ2-5): KAGVTQTPRYLIKTRGQQVTLSCSPISGHRSVSWYQQTPGQGLQFLFEYFSETQRNKGNFPGRFSGRQFSNSRSEMNVSTLELGDSALYLCASSLVGQGFLGETQYFGPGTRLLVL.

The chain links TRBV7-2 to TRBJ1-1, with D tentatively TRBD1 (6 bases). The CDR3 contains 16 residues. Trimming shortened V by 3 bases and J by 5 bases, and 19 bases separated the two germline ends. Germline assignment: CDR1 SGHTA and CDR2 FQGNSA. CDR3 loop: CASSFTAGTLGTEAFF. The CDR3 DNA is TGTGCCAGCAGCTTCACCGCCGGGACACTGGGAACTGAAGCTTTCTTT.

The V call is TRBV27, the J call TRBJ2-7; D is perhaps TRBD2 (6 bases). The germline gives CDR1 MNHEY, CDR2 SMNVEV (reference sequence). The V end was cut by 0 bases, the J end by 4 bases, with 19 bases between. The CDR3 covers 17 residues. As DNA, the CDR3 is TGTGCCAGCAGTTTATCGGGACTCGGGCAAAGGTCTTACGAGCAGTACTTC. Its translation: CASSLSGLGQRSYEQYF.

The J gene is TRBJ1-1, the V gene TRBV27; D is unresolved. The CDR3 loop spans 13 amino acids. The V gene's germline CDR1 is MNHEY and CDR2 SMNVEV (reference sequence). Trimming took 0 bases from V and 3 from J, leaving 5 bases between them. CDR3 sequence: CASSLSSDTEAFF. The DNA for the CDR3 is TGTGCCAGCAGTTTATCGTCGGACACTGAAGCTTTCTTT.

The J gene is TRBJ1-5, the V gene TRBV15; D gene uncertain. The CDR3 loop spans 14 amino acids. The germline V and J ends were trimmed by 0 bases and 6 bases, with 9 bases remaining between them. CDR1 is LNHNV and CDR2 is YYDKDF in the germline V gene (reference sequence). The CDR3 nucleotides read TGTGCCACCAGCAGAGAATTAGGGAGTCAGCCCCAGCATTTT. Translation gives CATSRELGSQPQHF. The full variable domain, its missing parts supplied by reference TRBV15 and TRBJ1-5, is DAMVIQNPRYQVTQFGKPVTLSCSQTLNHNVMYWYQQKSSQAPKLLFHYYDKDFNNEADTPDNFQSRRPNTSFCFLDIRSPGLGDTAMYLCATSRELGSQPQHFGDGTRLSIL.

This clone turned up a few times. The chain joins TRBV4-3 to TRBJ1-1, with D uncertain. The germline V gene has CDR1 LGHNA and CDR2 YSLEER. The V end lost 1 base, the J end lost 0 bases, and 15 bases lay between the germline ends. The CDR3 contains 17 residues. The CDR3 loop is CASSQGAGPIVNTEAFF. The CDR3 DNA reads as TGCGCCAGCAGCCAAGGGGCAGGTCCAATCGTGAACACTGAAGCTTTCTTT.

This clone came up once. The chain links TRBV25-1 to TRBJ1-2, with 8 bases identical to TRBD1. Per germline, CDR1 MGHDK and CDR2 SYGVNS. The CDR3 is 14 amino acids. J gave up 8 bases and V 2 bases, and 7 bases lay outside the gene matches. The CDR3 loop is CASSEGTGFEGYTF. In nucleotides, the CDR3 is TGTGCCAGCAGTGAAGGGACAGGATTTGAGGGCTACACCTTC.

This clone was seen a few times. J is TRBJ1-2 and V is TRBV5-1; 8 bases match TRBD1. The CDR3 covers 15 residues. The V segment lost 1 base and the J segment 4 bases; nucleotides outside the gene matches: 6. Per germline, CDR1 SGHRS and CDR2 YFSETQ. The CDR3: CASSLKGQAGYGYTF. CDR3 DNA sequence: TGCGCCAGCAGCTTGAAGGGACAGGCAGGCTATGGCTACACCTTC. Supplemented by reference TRBV5-1 and TRBJ1-2, the full variable domain reads KAGVTQTPRYLIKTRGQQVTLSCSPISGHRSVSWYQQTPGQGLQFLFEYFSETQRNKGNFPGRFSGRQFSNSRSEMNVSTLELGDSALYLCASSLKGQAGYGYTFGSGTRLTVV.

The chain uses TRBV7-8 and TRBJ2-3; perhaps TRBD2 as D (5 bases). The germline V and J ends were trimmed by 2 bases and 1 base, with 7 bases remaining between them. Germline V lookup: CDR1 SGHVS, CDR2 FQNEAQ. This CDR3 spans 14 amino acids. Here the CDR3 reads CASSLMRGTDTQYF. The CDR3 DNA follows: TGTGCCAGCAGCTTAATGAGGGGCACAGATACGCAGTATTTT.

The chain joins TRBV6-5 to TRBJ1-3, with D perhaps TRBD1 (5 bases). CDR3 length equals 14 residues. Germline lookup yields CDR1 MNHEY and CDR2 SVGAGI. Trimming cost V 6 bases and J 0 bases, with 9 bases left between them. The CDR3 DNA reads TGTGCCAGCAGCAGGGTGATCTCTGGAAACACCATATATTTT. It is translated as CASSRVISGNTIYF.